This T cell receptor (beta chain) was captured in a study of human T cells and chemical hapten exposure. About the research overall: Patch tests applied 0.01% DPC to the upper back, read at 6 days.

The library gave individual cDNA molecules unique molecular identifiers. As handled by the study authors: Samples held a median of around 100,000 TCRs, range roughly 20,000–690,600. TCRdb reprocessed the RACE reads with MiXCR, giving one entry per CDR3 protein. The V and J calls were not made by the authors but by TCRdb's processing. The sample carries around 120,000 distinct CDR3 sequences, around 10% recorded once. In this sample, this clonotype turned up a few times. Documented time point: patch test 1, 2 weeks after DPC sensitization. The treatment is: therapeutic diphenylcyclopropenone sensitization with weekly scalp DPC. Trimming pared 3 bases from V and 9 bases from J, leaving 17 bases between. The CDR3 spans 15 residues. Germline V CDR1 and CDR2: KGHDR, SFDVKD.

The sample was whole blood, taken in connection with sensitization to the hapten diphenylcyclopropenone (DPC). This chain connects TRBV24-1 to TRBJ2-1, with D perhaps TRBD1 (5 bases). The source of this sequence is a woman in her forties or fifties with alopecia areata. Some clones in this sample may be carry-over from other donors' samples. CDR3 amino acids: CATSDPGAEDGEQFF. For the CDR3, the DNA is TGTGCCACCAGTGATCCTGGGGCCGAAGATGGTGAGCAGTTCTTC.